The T cell receptor (beta chain) under discussion was sequenced for a study of CD8+ T cells in alopecia areata. As for the study in general: Treated patients received oral tofacitinib, 5 to 10 mg twice daily. Regarding the study as a whole: Especially in alopecia totalis/universalis, lesional scalp showed greater clonality than normal scalp did.

As the sequencing template, cDNA was produced by extracting RNA and reverse transcribing it. Using immunoSEQ multiplex PCR, the repertoire was profiled, and TCRdb retains in-frame clones only, with some absent. This sample has roughly 130,000 clones; 50% to 60% occur once, and the top ten carry roughly 4.8%. The CDR3 contains 15 residues. Trimming shortened V by 4 bases and J by 4 bases, and 16 bases separated the two germline ends. Germline loops: CDR1 LGHNA, CDR2 YNFKEQ. A word on this clone: Its antigen is unidentified.

Lesional scalp tissue (obtained by punch biopsy) and peripheral blood were collected from alopecia areata patients. This specimen consisted of CD4+ T cells sorted from blood, obtained at week 0. V is TRBV4-2 and J is TRBJ2-5; tentative D call: TRBD1 (5 bases). This TCR was recovered from a human donor with alopecia areata. The CDR3 DNA follows: TGTGCCAGCAGCCCTACGGGCCCCAGGGCAGAGACCCAGTACTTC. Protein product: CASSPTGPRAETQYF.